These 19 T cell receptor beta chains came from one sample sequenced in a study of blood T cells in healthy people across ages. A second PCR, run for roughly 7 to 11 cycles, used a sample-barcoded 5' primer plus a J-beta primer mix. TCRdb called the 5' RACE reads again in MiXCR, with one record for every CDR3 protein. The data contain around 800,000 distinct CDR3 sequences, about 42% of them seen just once; the ten biggest clones take up over 15%. The specimen sequenced was blood. Source of these receptors: a man aged 80 or over in good health.

The CDR3 DNA reads TGCGCCAGCAGCTTGAATCGGGGGCTGGAAGAGACCCAGTACTTC. It encodes CASSLNRGLEETQYF. The J gene is TRBJ2-5, the V gene TRBV5-1; tentatively, D is TRBD1 or TRBD2 (6 bases each). The V gene lost 1 base and the J gene lost 3 bases, with 13 bases spanning the gap. Germline-derived CDR1 and CDR2 are SGHRS and YFSETQ. The CDR3 is 15 residues long. Based on the CDR3 plus reference TRBV5-1 and TRBJ2-5, the full variable domain is KAGVTQTPRYLIKTRGQQVTLSCSPISGHRSVSWYQQTPGQGLQFLFEYFSETQRNKGNFPGRFSGRQFSNSRSEMNVSTLELGDSALYLCASSLNRGLEETQYFGPGTRLLVL.

In this sample, this clonotype turned up a few times. The chain combines TRBV2 with TRBJ2-3; D gene unclear. The germline gives CDR1 SNHLY, CDR2 FYNNEI. V was clipped by 5 bases and J by 6 bases, with 9 bases between them. The CDR3 has 12 residues. The DNA of the CDR3 is TGTGCCAGCAGTTCCTCCCAGGATACGCAGTATTTT. It encodes CASSSSQDTQYF.

The rearrangement links TRBV7-2 to TRBJ2-1; D not resolved. There are 14 residues in the CDR3. V was cut by 1 base and J by 6 bases, with 10 bases left in between. Germline CDR1 reads SGHTA; CDR2 reads FQGNSA. CDR3 sequence reads: CASSLDQLTNEQFF. The CDR3 DNA is TGTGCCAGCAGCTTAGATCAACTAACCAATGAGCAGTTCTTC.

This chain links TRBV12-3 or TRBV12-4 with TRBJ2-7; D might be TRBD1 (6 bases). V was cut by 6 bases and J by 9 bases, with 12 bases left in between. This CDR3 contains 11 residues. The CDR3 nucleotides read TGTGCCAGCAGGGGGGCAGGTGGGCAGTACTTC. Amino acid sequence: CASRGAGGQYF.

This clonotype was counted a few times. The chain carries TRBV12-3 or TRBV12-4 and TRBJ2-1; possible D gene TRBD2, 5 bases. The CDR3 runs to 13 residues. The V and J ends lost 7 bases and 3 bases respectively, with 10 bases between them. Written as DNA, the CDR3 is TGTGCCAGCACCCGGCGGGTCTACAATGAGCAGTTCTTC. Its protein product is CASTRRVYNEQFF.

This clonotype was detected a few times. This chain links TRBV5-1 with TRBJ2-3; weak D call: TRBD2 (5 bases). This CDR3 has 15 residues. Trimming removed 0 bases from V and 2 bases from J, with 10 bases in between. Germline values: CDR1 SGHRS, CDR2 YFSETQ. The CDR3 bases are TGCGCCAGCAGCTTGGTAGCGACACTCACAGATACGCAGTATTTT. This codes for CASSLVATLTDTQYF.

This clonotype was seen a handful of times. CDR3 in DNA: TGTGCCAGCAGTACGCTCGCCGGGACGGCAAACTATGGCTACACCTTC. Translation gives CASSTLAGTANYGYTF. The chain has TRBV28 and TRBJ1-2; D might be TRBD1 (5 bases). CDR3 length: 16 residues. In germline, CDR1 is MDHEN, CDR2 SYDVKM. V was shortened by 5 bases and J by 2 bases, with 18 bases between the two germline ends.

This clonotype was seen only a few times. The chain recombines TRBV29-1 with TRBJ2-2; D is uncertain. Trimming cost V 3 bases and J 1 base, with 6 bases left between them. The CDR3 consists of 13 residues. Germline CDR1 reads SQVTM; CDR2 reads ANQGSEA. The CDR3 region is CSVESRNTGELFF. DNA for the CDR3: TGCAGCGTTGAGAGTCGGAACACCGGGGAGCTGTTTTTT.

This clonotype showed up just a few times. The CDR3 coding sequence is TGTGCCAGCAGTCGCACCCAACCTGCAACTAATGAAAAACTGTTTTTT. Translated: CASSRTQPATNEKLFF. The chain employs TRBV12-3 or TRBV12-4 and TRBJ1-4; D remains unclear. CDR3 length equals 16 residues. With 5 bases removed from V and 0 bases from J, the gap between germline ends came to 13 bases.

This clonotype was counted at least ten times. This chain links TRBV9 with TRBJ1-6; weak D call: TRBD1 (5 bases). Trimming stripped 2 bases from V and 13 bases from J, with 13 bases between. CDR3 length: 13 amino acids. Germline V gene data show CDR1 as SGDLS and CDR2 as YYNGEE. The CDR3 is CASSVAPGPPLHF. Here the CDR3 DNA reads TGTGCCAGCAGCGTTGCACCGGGACCTCCCCTCCACTTT.

The chain carries TRBV7-2 and TRBJ2-2; TRBD2 might be the D (5 bases). The germline V gene has CDR1 SGHTA and CDR2 FQGNSA. V shed 8 bases and J shed 6 bases, with 13 bases lying between them. There are 13 residues in the CDR3. CDR3 protein: CASAEALPGELFF. CDR3 sequence (DNA): TGTGCCAGCGCGGAGGCCCTACCCGGGGAGCTGTTTTTT.

The V gene is TRBV5-1, the J gene TRBJ2-5; D is undetermined. Trimming shortened V by 5 bases and J by 1 base, and 12 bases separated the two germline ends. Per germline, CDR1 SGHRS and CDR2 YFSETQ. This CDR3 has 14 residues. CDR3 sequence: CASSSGPIQETQYF. In nucleotides, the CDR3 is TGCGCCAGCAGTTCAGGACCGATCCAAGAGACCCAGTACTTC. The whole variable domain, filled in from reference TRBV5-1 and TRBJ2-5, reads KAGVTQTPRYLIKTRGQQVTLSCSPISGHRSVSWYQQTPGQGLQFLFEYFSETQRNKGNFPGRFSGRQFSNSRSEMNVSTLELGDSALYLCASSSGPIQETQYFGPGTRLLVL.

This clonotype was seen more than once but under ten times. The genes are TRBV12-3 or TRBV12-4 and TRBJ2-3, with 7 bases that match TRBD2. After removal of 5 bases from V and 2 bases from J, the junction contained 7 bases not matched to a gene. The CDR3 is 15 amino acids. Here the CDR3 DNA reads TGTGCCAGCAGTGCCCTAGCGGCAAACACAGATACGCAGTATTTT. Translating it yields CASSALAANTDTQYF.

J is TRBJ2-5 and V is TRBV14; tentative D call: TRBD2 (5 bases). Trimming removed 1 base at V and 11 bases at J, with 20 bases between. Germline V gives CDR1 SGHDN, CDR2 FVKESK. The CDR3 runs 15 residues. The CDR3 sequence: CASSQADGFLREQYF. The CDR3 nucleotides read TGTGCCAGCAGCCAAGCGGACGGCTTTTTGAGGGAGCAGTACTTC.

This chain connects TRBV7-9 to TRBJ1-6; D possibly corresponds to TRBD1 (6 bases). The CDR3 loop spans 11 amino acids. Per germline, CDR1 SEHNR and CDR2 FQNEAQ (reference sequence). Trimming pared 5 bases from V and 12 bases from J, leaving 8 bases between. Written as DNA, the CDR3 is TGTGCCAGCAGCGCACAGGGACCCCTCCACTTT. This encodes CASSAQGPLHF. The whole variable domain, filled in from reference TRBV7-9 and TRBJ1-6, reads DTGVSQNPRHKITKRGQNVTFRCDPISEHNRLYWYRQTLGQGPEFLTYFQNEAQLEKSRLLSDRFSAERPKGSFSTLEIQRTEQGDSAMYLCASSAQGPLHFGNGTRLTVT.

The J gene is TRBJ2-7, the V gene TRBV5-1; TRBD1 matches 8 bases. Trimming cost V 3 bases and J 7 bases; bases outside gene matches: 12. The germline gives CDR1 SGHRS, CDR2 YFSETQ. This CDR3 is 15 amino acids long. As DNA, the CDR3 is TGCGCCAGCAGCTACGGACAGGGAGGTTACAATGAGCAGTACTTC. Its protein product is CASSYGQGGYNEQYF.

The genes are TRBV5-1 and TRBJ2-1, with 7 bases fitting TRBD1. V lost 2 bases to trimming and J lost 6 bases; unmatched junction nucleotides: 8. This CDR3 is built from 15 residues. Per germline, CDR1 SGHRS and CDR2 YFSETQ. In DNA form, the CDR3 reads TGCGCCAGCAGCTTTAACAGGGGCGAGCCCAATGAGCAGTTCTTC. Its protein product is CASSFNRGEPNEQFF.

The rearrangement links TRBV10-3 to TRBJ2-3, with D uncertain. The CDR3 is 11 amino acids. V was shortened by 6 bases and J by 5 bases, with 6 bases between the two germline ends. Germline V gives CDR1 ENHRY, CDR2 SYGVKD. The CDR3 protein is CAIRAGDTQYF. CDR3 DNA sequence: TGTGCCATCAGGGCAGGAGATACGCAGTATTTT.

This clonotype appeared a few times. The chain has TRBV20-1 and TRBJ2-3, with TRBD2 matching over 15 bases. The germline gives CDR1 DFQATT, CDR2 SNEGSKA (reference sequence). The CDR3 runs to 15 residues. The ends lost 0 bases at V and 6 bases at J; junction bases unmatched: 1. Here the CDR3 DNA reads TGCAGTGCTAGAGAGGGGACTAGCGGGAGGGATACGCAGTATTTT. Translating gives CSAREGTSGRDTQYF.